These 17 T cell receptor beta chains were sequenced from one sample in a study of blood T cell repertoires in COVID-19. Assay: immunoSEQ multiplex PCR; the TCRdb copy retains only in-frame clones and omits some. This table has under 80,000 clones, roughly 78% appearing once. The specimen sequenced was peripheral blood. The receptors originated from a human donor in a cohort sampled during active COVID-19.

This chain links TRBV15 with TRBJ2-7, with TRBD2 identical over 10 bases. There are 15 residues in the CDR3. V lost 0 bases and J lost 6; bases outside the gene matches: 5. Germline values: CDR1 LNHNV, CDR2 YYDKDF (reference sequence). CDR3 loop: CATSRDLAGGSEQYF. CDR3 coding DNA: TGTGCCACCAGCAGAGACTTAGCGGGAGGAAGCGAGCAGTACTTC.

The rearrangement links TRBV4-3 to TRBJ1-2, with a possible D match to TRBD1 (6 bases). V was cut by 0 bases and J by 1 base, with 12 bases left in between. CDR1 is LGHNA and CDR2 is YSLEER in the germline V gene. The CDR3 has 16 amino acids. The CDR3 DNA is TGCGCCAGCAGCCAAGATTGGTCGACAGGTAACTATGGCTACACCTTC. This sequence encodes CASSQDWSTGNYGYTF.

Only one count was recorded for this clone. The V call is TRBV7-2, the J call TRBJ1-2, with D tentatively TRBD1 (6 bases). Germline CDR1 SGHTA, CDR2 FQGNSA. Trimming stripped 5 bases from V and 2 bases from J, with 12 bases between. The CDR3 has 14 amino acids. CDR3 bases: TGTGCCAGCAGCCGCGGGGGGCGGAACTATGGCTACACCTTC. Translating gives CASSRGGRNYGYTF. The variable domain in full, completed from reference TRBV7-2 and TRBJ1-2, reads GAGVSQSPSNKVTEKGKDVELRCDPISGHTALYWYRQSLGQGLEFLIYFQGNSAPDKSGLPSDRFSAERTGGSVSTLTIQRTQQEDSAVYLCASSRGGRNYGYTFGSGTRLTVV.

The chain carries TRBV6-5 and TRBJ2-3; the match to TRBD1 covers 11 bases. Germline loops: CDR1 MNHEY, CDR2 SVGAGI. Trimming cost V 7 bases and J 2 bases; bases outside gene matches: 5. The CDR3 is 15 residues long. The CDR3 sequence is CASTDRGPHTDTQYF. The CDR3, as DNA: TGTGCCAGCACGGACAGGGGGCCTCACACAGATACGCAGTATTTT.

J is TRBJ1-4 and V is TRBV9; unclear D gene. Germline V gene data show CDR1 as SGDLS and CDR2 as YYNGEE. The V end lost 7 bases, the J end lost 7 bases, and 14 bases lay between the germline ends. The CDR3 contains 13 residues. Here the CDR3 DNA reads TGTGCCAGCCAGCGGGGTATTGGTGAAAAACTGTTTTTT. Its protein is CASQRGIGEKLFF.

The chain has TRBV5-1 and TRBJ2-2; TRBD2 matches at 7 bases. Looked up from germline, CDR1 is SGHRS and CDR2 is YFSETQ. The CDR3 is made up of 18 amino acids. After removal of 0 bases from V and 2 bases from J, the junction contained 10 bases not matched to a gene. The CDR3 here is CASSLAGVSGGNTGELFF. The DNA of the CDR3 is TGCGCCAGCAGCTTGGCCGGTGTGTCGGGAGGCAACACCGGGGAGCTGTTTTTT. Full variable domain (remainder filled in from reference TRBV5-1 and TRBJ2-2): KAGVTQTPRYLIKTRGQQVTLSCSPISGHRSVSWYQQTPGQGLQFLFEYFSETQRNKGNFPGRFSGRQFSNSRSEMNVSTLELGDSALYLCASSLAGVSGGNTGELFFGEGSRLTVL.

The CDR3 sequence is CASSRLAGGDNEQFF. As DNA, the CDR3 is TGTGCCAGCAGCCGACTAGCGGGAGGAGACAATGAGCAGTTCTTC. This chain joins TRBV5-4 and TRBJ2-1, with TRBD2 identical over 13 bases. The CDR3 spans 15 residues. Per the germline V gene, CDR1 is SGHNT and CDR2 is YYREEE (reference sequence). The V and J ends lost 4 bases and 5 bases, in that order; junction bases with no gene match: 3.

In this sample, this clone turned up a few times. The chain is built from TRBV27 and TRBJ1-1; no clear D gene. CDR3 length equals 13 residues. The germline V gene has CDR1 MNHEY and CDR2 SMNVEV (reference sequence). Trimming stripped 3 bases from V and 1 base from J, with 6 bases between. CDR3: CASSLEENTEAFF. The CDR3 DNA reads as TGTGCCAGCAGTTTGGAGGAGAACACTGAAGCTTTCTTT.

The V gene is TRBV5-1, the J gene TRBJ1-1; no reliable D call. Germline lookup yields CDR1 SGHRS and CDR2 YFSETQ. Trimming stripped 0 bases from V and 5 bases from J, with 20 bases between. The CDR3 runs 17 residues. The CDR3 reads CASSLAQPVTGETEAFF. In nucleotides, the CDR3 is TGCGCCAGCAGCTTGGCACAACCCGTGACCGGAGAAACTGAAGCTTTCTTT.

The chain employs TRBV7-8 and TRBJ1-1; D may be TRBD1 (6 bases). Germline values: CDR1 SGHVS, CDR2 FQNEAQ. The CDR3 spans 15 residues. Trimming left V 1 base short and J 5 bases short, with 14 bases between. CDR3: CASSLEGRGRTEAFF. The CDR3 DNA is TGTGCCAGCAGCTTAGAGGGCAGGGGTCGGACTGAAGCTTTCTTT. The whole variable domain, remainder taken from reference TRBV7-8 and TRBJ1-1, is GAGVSQSPRYKVAKRGQDVALRCDPISGHVSLFWYQQALGQGPEFLTYFQNEAQLDKSGLPSDRFFAERPEGSVSTLKIQRTQQEDSAVYLCASSLEGRGRTEAFFGQGTRLTVV.

The V and J genes are TRBV19 and TRBJ1-5; 10 nucleotides line up with TRBD1. The CDR3 sequence is 14 residues long. Trimming cost V 5 bases and J 7 bases; bases outside gene matches: 5. Germline CDR1 LNHDA, CDR2 SQIVND (reference sequence). The CDR3 loop is CASSVGQGKQPQHF. Written as DNA, the CDR3 is TGTGCCAGTAGTGTGGGACAGGGGAAACAGCCCCAGCATTTT.

This chain links TRBV6-5 with TRBJ1-5, with D unclear. Germline V lookup: CDR1 MNHEY, CDR2 SVGAGI. This CDR3 region has 13 residues. V was pared by 5 bases and J by 4 bases, with 9 bases between. For the CDR3, the DNA is TGTGCCAGCAGTCCGGGATTGAATCAGCCCCAGCATTTT. Translating gives CASSPGLNQPQHF.

The chain recombines TRBV6-2 or TRBV6-3 with TRBJ1-4; tentatively, D is TRBD1 (5 bases). This CDR3 comprises 14 residues. The germline V and J ends were trimmed by 6 bases and 3 bases, with 11 bases remaining between them. The germline gives CDR1 MNHEY, CDR2 SVGEGT. CDR3 residues: CASSTGGSNEKLFF. The CDR3 DNA reads TGTGCCAGCAGCACCGGGGGTTCTAATGAAAAACTGTTTTTT.

V gene TRBV30 combines with J gene TRBJ1-2; D might be TRBD1 (6 bases). Trimming cost V 0 bases and J 4 bases, with 12 bases left between them. Germline-derived CDR1 and CDR2 are GTSNPN and SVGIG (reference sequence). CDR3 length: 14 amino acids. The CDR3 DNA is TGTGCCTGGAGTGTCTGGGGGCGAGGCTATGGCTACACCTTC. Its protein product is CAWSVWGRGYGYTF.

The rearrangement links TRBV19 to TRBJ2-2; 7 bases are a match to TRBD1. The CDR3 has 15 amino acids. In germline, CDR1 is LNHDA, CDR2 SQIVND (reference sequence). Germline trimming cut 3 bases from V and 0 bases from J; bases unmatched to any gene: 1. CDR3 DNA: TGTGCCAGTAGTATGGGACAGACGAACACCGGGGAGCTGTTTTTT. It yields the protein CASSMGQTNTGELFF.

This clone turned up a few times. This sequence joins TRBV7-9 and TRBJ1-4; D not certain. Trimming cost V 3 bases and J 7 bases, with 18 bases left between them. Germline CDR1 reads SEHNR; CDR2 reads FQNEAQ (reference sequence). This CDR3 is 16 amino acids long. CDR3: CASSFGNGPVGEKLFF. CDR3 DNA sequence: TGTGCCAGCAGCTTCGGGAATGGACCCGTCGGTGAAAAACTGTTTTTT.

The chain recombines TRBV14 with TRBJ2-7; 10 positions match TRBD2. Germline V gene sequence: CDR1 SGHDN, CDR2 FVKESK. V dropped 0 bases and J dropped 6; count of bases not matched to a gene: 8. This CDR3 contains 16 residues. The DNA for the CDR3 is TGTGCCAGCAGCCAAGATGCTAGCGGGAGAGAGGGCGAGCAGTACTTC. Its translation is CASSQDASGREGEQYF.